The clone carrying this TCR beta chain has ten or more counts. Its antigen remains unknown. This sample is drawn from a study of tumor and adjacent non-tumor tissue in lung cancer. Study results and limitations: TCR diversity was significantly greater in tumor than normal lung tissue.

A modified ARM-PCR protocol with three rounds of nested PCR amplified TCRbeta. TCRdb reprocessed the multiplex PCR reads with MiXCR, giving one entry per CDR3 protein. The sample lists roughly 76,000 distinct CDR3 sequences, around 70% occurring once. This sample's RNA came from whole unsorted tissue. The TCR was taken from a woman aged 70-85 years with non-small cell lung cancer. The sequenced sample consisted of lung tumor tissue.

Here the CDR3 reads CASSRGSWREQFF. In nucleotides, the CDR3 is TGTGCCAGCAGCCGCGGGAGCTGGCGTGAGCAGTTCTTC. The chain links TRBV6-2 or TRBV6-3 to TRBJ2-1, with TRBD2 identical over 7 bases. J gave up 9 bases and V 6 bases, and 8 bases lay outside the gene matches. Germline V CDR1 and CDR2: MNHEY, SVGEGT. This CDR3 has 13 amino acids.